This T cell receptor beta chain was retrieved from a study of radiation and T cells in renal cell carcinoma. Comments on this clone: The antigen remains undetermined.

General study results and limits: No pretreatment tumor biopsies were available for baseline clonotypes.

Clones were read by immunoSEQ multiplex PCR, and TCRdb kept only the in-frame ones, dropping some. The profile shows 130,000 to 150,000 clones, about 85% of them singletons. CDR1 is MDHEN, CDR2 SYDVKM, per germline. The CDR3 totals 15 residues. After removal of 4 bases from V and 6 bases from J, the junction contained 8 bases not matched to a gene. Indicated time point: baseline pretreatment blood. As to treatment: 15 Gy SBRT to primary tumor, nephrectomy 4 weeks later. This receptor was identified in a woman in her 70s with renal cell carcinoma. The chain is built from TRBV28 and TRBJ1-5; 8 positions agree with TRBD1. Sequenced here: blood, sampled from a patient whose treatment included radiotherapy and nephrectomy. The CDR3 bases are TGTGCCAGCAGTTCCACCTCCAGGGGGCTTCAGCCCCAGCATTTT. Protein sequence: CASSSTSRGLQPQHF. Full variable domain (missing parts from reference TRBV28 and TRBJ1-5): DVKVTQSSRYLVKRTGEKVFLECVQDMDHENMFWYRQDPGLGLRLIYFSYDVKMKEKGDIPEGYSVSREKKERFSLILESASTNQTSMYLCASSSTSRGLQPQHFGDGTRLSIL.